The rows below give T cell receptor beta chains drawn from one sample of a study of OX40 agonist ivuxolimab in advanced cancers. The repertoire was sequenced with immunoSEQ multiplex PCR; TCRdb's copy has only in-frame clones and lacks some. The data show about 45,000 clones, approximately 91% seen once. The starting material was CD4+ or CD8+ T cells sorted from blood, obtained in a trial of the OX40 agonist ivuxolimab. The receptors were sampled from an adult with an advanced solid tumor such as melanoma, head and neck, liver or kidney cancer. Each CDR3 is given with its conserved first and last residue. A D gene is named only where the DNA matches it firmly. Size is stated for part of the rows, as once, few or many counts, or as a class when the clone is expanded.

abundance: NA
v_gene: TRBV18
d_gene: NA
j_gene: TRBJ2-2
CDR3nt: TGTGCCAGCTCACCAAATCGGGAGAGGCGCACCGGGGAGCTGTTTTTT
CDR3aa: CASSPNRERRTGELFF

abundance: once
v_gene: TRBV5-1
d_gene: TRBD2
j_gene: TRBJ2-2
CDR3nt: TGCGCCAGCAGCTGGGGACTAGCGGGAGGGCGCAGCACCGGGGAGCTGTTTTTT
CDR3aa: CASSWGLAGGRSTGELFF

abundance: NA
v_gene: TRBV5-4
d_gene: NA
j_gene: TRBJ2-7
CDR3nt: TGTGCCAGCAGGGAAAGACTACTCTCCTACGAGCAGTACTTC
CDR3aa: CASRERLLSYEQYF

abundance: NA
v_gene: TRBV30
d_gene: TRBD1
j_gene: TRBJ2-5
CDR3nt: TGTGCCTGGAGTGTACGGGACAGACCCCCGCGGTACTTC
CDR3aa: CAWSVRDRPPRYF

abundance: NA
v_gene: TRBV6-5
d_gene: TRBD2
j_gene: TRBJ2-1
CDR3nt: TGTGCCAGCAGTAGCGGGAACTACAATGAGCAGTTCTTC
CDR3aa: CASSSGNYNEQFF

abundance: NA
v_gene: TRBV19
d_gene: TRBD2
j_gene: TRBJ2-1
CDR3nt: TGTGCCAGTAGTTTCCGGGGGGGTACAAATGAGCAGTTCTTC
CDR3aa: CASSFRGGTNEQFF

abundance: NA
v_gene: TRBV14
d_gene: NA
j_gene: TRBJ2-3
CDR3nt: TGTGCCAGCAGCCACGGCGGGATCTATGATACGCAGTATTTT
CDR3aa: CASSHGGIYDTQYF

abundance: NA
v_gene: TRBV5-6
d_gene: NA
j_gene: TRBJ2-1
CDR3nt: TGTGCCAGCAGCTTGTGGTACAATGAGCAGTTCTTC
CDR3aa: CASSLWYNEQFF

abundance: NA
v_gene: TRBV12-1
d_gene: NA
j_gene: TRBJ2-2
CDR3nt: TGTGCCAGCAGCCCCCCTCCCGTGCGGGACCCGAACACCGGGGAGCTGTTTTTT
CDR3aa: CASSPPPVRDPNTGELFF

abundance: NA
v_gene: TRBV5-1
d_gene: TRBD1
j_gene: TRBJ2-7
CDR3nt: TGCGCCAGCAGCTTGGCAGGGGGCTCCTACGAGCAGTACTTC
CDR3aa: CASSLAGGSYEQYF

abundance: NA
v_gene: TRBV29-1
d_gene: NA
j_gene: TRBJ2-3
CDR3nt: TGCAGCGTTCATATCGGGAGCACAGATACGCAGTATTTT
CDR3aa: CSVHIGSTDTQYF

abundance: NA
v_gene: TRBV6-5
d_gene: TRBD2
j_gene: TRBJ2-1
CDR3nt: TGTGCCAGCAGATTAACTAGCGGAGCATACAATGAGCAGTTCTTC
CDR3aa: CASRLTSGAYNEQFF

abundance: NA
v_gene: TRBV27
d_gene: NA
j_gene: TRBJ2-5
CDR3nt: TGTGCCAGCAGTTTAGCGGGGTTGGAGACCCAGTACTTC
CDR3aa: CASSLAGLETQYF

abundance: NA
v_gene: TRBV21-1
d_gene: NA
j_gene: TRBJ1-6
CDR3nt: TGTGCCAGCAGCGGTGACAGGGGCAATTCACCCCTCCACTTT
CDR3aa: CASSGDRGNSPLHF

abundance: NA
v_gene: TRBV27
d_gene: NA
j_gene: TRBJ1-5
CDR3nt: TGTGCCAGCAGTTTATCCGGGGGCCTCAATCAGCCCCAGCATTTT
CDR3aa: CASSLSGGLNQPQHF

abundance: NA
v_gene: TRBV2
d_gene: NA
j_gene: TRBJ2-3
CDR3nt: TGTGCCAGCAGTGAACGAGGGTGGGGAGATACGCAGTATTTT
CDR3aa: CASSERGWGDTQYF

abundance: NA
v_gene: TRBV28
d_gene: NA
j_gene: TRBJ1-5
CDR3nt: TGTGCCAGCAGTTTATGTTGCGGTTTGGGGGTTCTGGGGCAGCCCCAGCATTTT
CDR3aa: CASSLCCGLGVLGQPQHF

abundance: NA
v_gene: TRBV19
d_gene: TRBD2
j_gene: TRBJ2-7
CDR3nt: TGTGCCAGTAAGCCGGCAGCGGGAAGATACGAGCAGTACTTC
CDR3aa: CASKPAAGRYEQYF

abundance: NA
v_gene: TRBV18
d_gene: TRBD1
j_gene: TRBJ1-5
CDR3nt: TGTGCCAGCTCGCCATACAGGGACAGTCAGCCCCAGCATTTT
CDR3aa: CASSPYRDSQPQHF

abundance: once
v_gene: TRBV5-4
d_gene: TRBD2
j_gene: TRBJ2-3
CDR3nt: TGTGCCAGCAGCCCCGGTCGGGCGACGGAGGGACTAGCGGGAGGGCCGGAGTATTTT
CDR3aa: CASSPGRATEGLAGGPEYF

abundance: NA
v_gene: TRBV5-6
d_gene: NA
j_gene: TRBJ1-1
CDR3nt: NA
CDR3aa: CASSLGVFGVGTEAFF

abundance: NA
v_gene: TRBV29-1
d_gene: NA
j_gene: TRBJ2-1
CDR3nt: TGCAGCGTTGATGTAGGGAGAGGCTCCTACAATGAGCAGTTCTTC
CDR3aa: CSVDVGRGSYNEQFF